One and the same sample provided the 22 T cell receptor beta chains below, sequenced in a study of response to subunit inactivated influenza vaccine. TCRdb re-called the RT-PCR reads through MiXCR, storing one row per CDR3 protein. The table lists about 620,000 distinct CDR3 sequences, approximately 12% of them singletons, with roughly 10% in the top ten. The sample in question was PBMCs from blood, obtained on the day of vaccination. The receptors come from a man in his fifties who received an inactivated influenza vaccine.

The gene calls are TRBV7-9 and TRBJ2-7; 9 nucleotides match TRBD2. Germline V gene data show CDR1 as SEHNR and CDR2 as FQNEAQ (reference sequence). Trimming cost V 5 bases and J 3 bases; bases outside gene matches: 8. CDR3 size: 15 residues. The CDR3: CASSVSGSRRYEQYF. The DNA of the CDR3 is TGTGCCAGCAGCGTTAGCGGGAGTCGCCGCTACGAGCAGTACTTC.

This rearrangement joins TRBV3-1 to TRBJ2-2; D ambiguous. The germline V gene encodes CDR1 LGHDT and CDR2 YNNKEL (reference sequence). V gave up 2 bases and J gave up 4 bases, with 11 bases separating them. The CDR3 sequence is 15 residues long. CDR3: CASSQPHRTTGELFF. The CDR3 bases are TGTGCCAGCAGCCAACCGCATAGAACCACCGGGGAGCTGTTTTTT. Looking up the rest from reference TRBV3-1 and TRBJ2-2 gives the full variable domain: DTAVSQTPKYLVTQMGNDKSIKCEQNLGHDTMYWYKQDSKKFLKIMFSYNNKELIINETVPNRFSPKSPDKAHLNLHINSLELGDSAVYFCASSQPHRTTGELFFGEGSRLTVL.

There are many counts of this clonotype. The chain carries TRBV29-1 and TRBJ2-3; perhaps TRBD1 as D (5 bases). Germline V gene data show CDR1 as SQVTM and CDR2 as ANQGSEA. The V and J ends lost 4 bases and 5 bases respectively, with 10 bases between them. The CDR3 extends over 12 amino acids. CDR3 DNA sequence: TGCAGCGTTGGGGGCTTCGGAGATACGCAGTATTTT. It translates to CSVGGFGDTQYF.

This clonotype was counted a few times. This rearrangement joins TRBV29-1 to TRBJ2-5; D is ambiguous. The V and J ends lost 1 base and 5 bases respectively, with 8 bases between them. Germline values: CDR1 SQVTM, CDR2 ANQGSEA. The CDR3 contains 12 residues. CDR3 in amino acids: CSVEVRDETQYF. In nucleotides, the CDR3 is TGCAGCGTTGAAGTCCGAGACGAGACCCAGTACTTC. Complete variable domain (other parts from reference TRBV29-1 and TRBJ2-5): SAVISQKPSRDICQRGTSLTIQCQVDSQVTMMFWYRQQPGQSLTLIATANQGSEATYESGFVIDKFPISRPNLTFSTLTVSNMSPEDSSIYLCSVEVRDETQYFGPGTRLLVL.

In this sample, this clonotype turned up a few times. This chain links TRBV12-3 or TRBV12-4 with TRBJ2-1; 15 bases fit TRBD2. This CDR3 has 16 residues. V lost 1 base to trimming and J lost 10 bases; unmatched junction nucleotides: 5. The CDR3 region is CASSLGTSGGANEQFF. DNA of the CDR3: TGTGCCAGCAGTTTAGGGACTAGCGGGGGGGCCAACGAGCAGTTCTTC.

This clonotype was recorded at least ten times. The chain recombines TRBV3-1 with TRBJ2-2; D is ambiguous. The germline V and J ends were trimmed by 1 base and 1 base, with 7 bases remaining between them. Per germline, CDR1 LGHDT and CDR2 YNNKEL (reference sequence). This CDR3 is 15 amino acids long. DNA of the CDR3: TGTGCCAGCAGCCAAGGCTTGGGGAACACCGGGGAGCTGTTTTTT. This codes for CASSQGLGNTGELFF. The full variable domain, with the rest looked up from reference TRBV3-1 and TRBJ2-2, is DTAVSQTPKYLVTQMGNDKSIKCEQNLGHDTMYWYKQDSKKFLKIMFSYNNKELIINETVPNRFSPKSPDKAHLNLHINSLELGDSAVYFCASSQGLGNTGELFFGEGSRLTVL.

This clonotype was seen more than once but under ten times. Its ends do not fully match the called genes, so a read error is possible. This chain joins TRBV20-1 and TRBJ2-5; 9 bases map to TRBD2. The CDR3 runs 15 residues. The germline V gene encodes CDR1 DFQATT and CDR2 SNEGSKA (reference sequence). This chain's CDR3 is CSARGGSGGLETQYF. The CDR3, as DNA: TGCAGTGCGAGAGGGGGTAGCGGGGGACTGGAGACCCAGTACTTC.

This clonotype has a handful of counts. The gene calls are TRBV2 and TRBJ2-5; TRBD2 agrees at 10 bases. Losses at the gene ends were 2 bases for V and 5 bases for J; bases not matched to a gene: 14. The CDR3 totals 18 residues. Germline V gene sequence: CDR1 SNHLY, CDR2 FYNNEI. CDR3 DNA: TGTGCCAGCAGTGAATCGTGGTTACTAGCGGGGATGGAGGAGACCCAGTACTTC. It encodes CASSESWLLAGMEETQYF.

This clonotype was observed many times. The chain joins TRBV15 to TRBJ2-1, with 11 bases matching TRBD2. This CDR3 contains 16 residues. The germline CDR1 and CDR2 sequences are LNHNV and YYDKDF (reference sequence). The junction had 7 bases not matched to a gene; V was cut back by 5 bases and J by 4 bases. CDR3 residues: CATSRPGLAAYNEQFF. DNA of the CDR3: TGTGCCACCAGCCGACCGGGACTAGCGGCGTACAATGAGCAGTTCTTC. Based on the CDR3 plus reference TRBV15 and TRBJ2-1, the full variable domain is DAMVIQNPRYQVTQFGKPVTLSCSQTLNHNVMYWYQQKSSQAPKLLFHYYDKDFNNEADTPDNFQSRRPNTSFCFLDIRSPGLGDTAMYLCATSRPGLAAYNEQFFGPGTRLTVL.

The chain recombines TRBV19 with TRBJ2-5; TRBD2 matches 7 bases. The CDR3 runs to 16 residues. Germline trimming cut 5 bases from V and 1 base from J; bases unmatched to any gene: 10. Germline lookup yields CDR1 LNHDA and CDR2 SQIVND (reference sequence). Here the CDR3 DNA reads TGTGCCAGTAGTCGCTACGCCGGGACTATCCAAGAGACCCAGTACTTC. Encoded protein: CASSRYAGTIQETQYF.

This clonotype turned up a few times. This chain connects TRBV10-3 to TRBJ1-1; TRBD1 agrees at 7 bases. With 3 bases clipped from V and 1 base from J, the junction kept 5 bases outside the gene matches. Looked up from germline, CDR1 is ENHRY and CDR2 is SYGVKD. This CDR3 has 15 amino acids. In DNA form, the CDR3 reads TGTGCCATCAGTGACCCCTGGACAGGGAACACTGAAGCTTTCTTT. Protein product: CAISDPWTGNTEAFF.

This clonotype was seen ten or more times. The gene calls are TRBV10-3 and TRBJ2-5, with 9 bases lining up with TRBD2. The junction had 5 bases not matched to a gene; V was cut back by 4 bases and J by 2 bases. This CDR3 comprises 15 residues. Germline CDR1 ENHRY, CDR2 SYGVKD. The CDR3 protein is CAISVTSGLQETQYF. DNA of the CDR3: TGTGCCATCAGTGTTACTAGCGGGTTACAAGAGACCCAGTACTTC.

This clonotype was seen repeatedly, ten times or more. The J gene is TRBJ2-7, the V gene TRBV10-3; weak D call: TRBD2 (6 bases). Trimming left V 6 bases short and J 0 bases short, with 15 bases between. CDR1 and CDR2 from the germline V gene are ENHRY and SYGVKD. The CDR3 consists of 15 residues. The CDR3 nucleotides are TGTGCCATCAGCGGGGACTTCACAAGCTCCTACGAGCAGTACTTC. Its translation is CAISGDFTSSYEQYF.

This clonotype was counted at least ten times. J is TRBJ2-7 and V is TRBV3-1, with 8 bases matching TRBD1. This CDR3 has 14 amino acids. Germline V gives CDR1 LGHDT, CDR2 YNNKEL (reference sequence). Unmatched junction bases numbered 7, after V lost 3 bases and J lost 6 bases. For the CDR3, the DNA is TGTGCCAGCAGCCAGCGACAGGGGACAGGCGAGCAGTACTTC. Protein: CASSQRQGTGEQYF.

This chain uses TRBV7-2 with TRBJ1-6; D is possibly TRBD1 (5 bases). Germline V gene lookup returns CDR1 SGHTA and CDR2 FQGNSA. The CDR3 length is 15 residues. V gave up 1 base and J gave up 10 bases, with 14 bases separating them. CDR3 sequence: CASSLEPRAESPLHF. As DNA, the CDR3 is TGTGCCAGCAGCTTAGAGCCCAGGGCGGAATCACCCCTCCACTTT.

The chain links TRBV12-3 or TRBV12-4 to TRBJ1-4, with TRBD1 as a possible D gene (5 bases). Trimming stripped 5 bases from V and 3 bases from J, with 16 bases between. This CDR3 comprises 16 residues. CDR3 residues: CASSTWGGKANEKLFF. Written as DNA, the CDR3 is TGTGCCAGCAGTACCTGGGGGGGAAAGGCTAATGAAAAACTGTTTTTT.

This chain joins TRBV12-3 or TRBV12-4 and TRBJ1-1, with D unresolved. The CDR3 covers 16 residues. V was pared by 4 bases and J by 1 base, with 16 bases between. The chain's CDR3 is CASSWVSPVRNTEAFF. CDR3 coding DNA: TGTGCCAGCAGTTGGGTCTCCCCTGTCAGGAACACTGAAGCTTTCTTT.

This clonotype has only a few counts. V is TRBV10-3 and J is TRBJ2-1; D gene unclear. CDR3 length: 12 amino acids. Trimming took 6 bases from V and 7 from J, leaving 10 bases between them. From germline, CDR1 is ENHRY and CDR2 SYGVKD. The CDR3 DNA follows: TGTGCCATCAGAAGGTCCGAGAATGAGCAGTTCTTC. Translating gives CAIRRSENEQFF.

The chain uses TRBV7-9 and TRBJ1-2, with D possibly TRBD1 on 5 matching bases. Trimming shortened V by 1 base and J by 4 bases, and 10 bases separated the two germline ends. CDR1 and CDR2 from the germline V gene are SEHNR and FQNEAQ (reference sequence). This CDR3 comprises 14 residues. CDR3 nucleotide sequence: TGTGCCAGCAGCTTAGAAAGGGACTCCTATGGCTACACCTTC. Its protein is CASSLERDSYGYTF.

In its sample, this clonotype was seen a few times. As DNA, the CDR3 is TGTGCCAGCAGTGGTCCCGGGACTAGACAAGAGACCCAGTACTTC. This codes for CASSGPGTRQETQYF. The V call is TRBV2, the J call TRBJ2-5; 8 bases are a match to TRBD2. The CDR3 runs to 15 residues. The J segment lost 2 bases and the V segment lost 4 bases, leaving 6 bases of the junction unmatched. CDR1 and CDR2 (germline): SNHLY, FYNNEI.

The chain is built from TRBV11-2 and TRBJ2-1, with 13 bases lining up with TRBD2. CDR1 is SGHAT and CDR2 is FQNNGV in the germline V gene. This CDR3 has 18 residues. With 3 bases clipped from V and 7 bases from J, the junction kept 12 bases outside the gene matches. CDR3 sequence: CASSFVAVLAGGVNEQFF. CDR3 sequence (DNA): TGTGCCAGCAGCTTCGTGGCTGTACTAGCGGGGGGGGTTAATGAGCAGTTCTTC. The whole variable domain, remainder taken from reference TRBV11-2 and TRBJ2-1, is EAGVAQSPRYKIIEKRQSVAFWCNPISGHATLYWYQQILGQGPKLLIQFQNNGVVDDSQLPKDRFSAERLKGVDSTLKIQPAKLEDSAVYLCASSFVAVLAGGVNEQFFGPGTRLTVL.

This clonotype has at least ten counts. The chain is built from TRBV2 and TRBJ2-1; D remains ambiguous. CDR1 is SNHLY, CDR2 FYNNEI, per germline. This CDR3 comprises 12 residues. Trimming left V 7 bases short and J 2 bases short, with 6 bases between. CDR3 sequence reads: CASILTYNEQFF. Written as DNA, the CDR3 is TGTGCCAGCATTCTGACCTACAATGAGCAGTTCTTC.